This T cell receptor (beta chain) was retrieved from a study of immune heterogeneity within non-small cell lung tumors. Bulk tumor genomic DNA served as template, at roughly 600 ng per sample. Surgery yielded several widely spaced biopsies per primary tumor. Enrolled individuals presented with untreated, newly diagnosed non-small cell lung cancer and received curative surgery. The length of the CDR3 is 13 residues. Germline CDR1 and CDR2: ENHRY and SYGVKD. V lost 10 bases, J lost 6 bases, and 5 bases stayed unmatched. TCR beta CDR3 was amplified by multiplex PCR, first round 10 cycles, 32 V and 13 J primers. In TCRdb, the multiplex PCR reads were re-called with MiXCR into one record per CDR3 protein. Among around 20,000 distinct CDR3 sequences, 27% were seen once, and the ten largest hold 3.5% to 4.5%.

The J gene is TRBJ2-2, the V gene TRBV10-3, with 10 bases fitting TRBD1. The receptor was derived from a middle-aged man with non-small cell lung cancer. Material for sequencing was lung tumor tissue. This chain's CDR3 is CATTDRGPGELFF. CDR3 nucleotide sequence: TGTGCCACCACCGACAGGGGGCCCGGGGAGCTGTTTTTT.